These 18 T cell receptor beta chains were all obtained from the same sample, sequenced in a study of vaccination and CD4 T cells after COVID-19. Their antigens remain unidentified. The Oncomine TCR Beta short-read assay sequenced DNA from cultured CD4+ T cells. Via MiXCR, TCRdb re-called the PCR reads, giving one row per CDR3 protein. The sample holds tens of thousands of distinct CDR3 sequences, roughly 64% seen once. The treatment denotes: roughly 10-day PBMC culture with coronavirus spike peptide pools or control peptides (ViraFEST assay). The sequencing input was CD4+ T cells from blood, cultured in vitro. These receptor sequences come from a human donor who had recovered from COVID-19.

The chain is built from TRBV10-3 and TRBJ1-4; D is unclear. The V and J ends lost 8 bases and 8 bases respectively, with 15 bases between them. The CDR3 is 13 amino acids. CDR1 ENHRY and CDR2 SYGVKD come from the germline V gene. CDR3 in amino acids: CAIGVREDEKLFF. The CDR3 region has the DNA TGTGCCATCGGGGTGAGGGAGGACGAAAAACTGTTTTTT.

This chain links TRBV28 with TRBJ1-4; TRBD1 agrees at 8 bases. The germline gives CDR1 MDHEN, CDR2 SYDVKM. Trimming removed 6 bases from V and 7 bases from J; junction bases left unmatched: 7. The CDR3 spans 14 residues. CDR3 sequence reads: CASSPGQASEKLFF. CDR3 bases: TGTGCCAGCAGCCCGGGACAGGCCTCTGAAAAACTGTTTTTT.

The CDR3 sequence is CASSRRTSGTSYNEQFF. CDR3 nucleotides: TGTGCCAGCAGTCGGCGGACTAGCGGGACATCCTACAATGAGCAGTTCTTC. J is TRBJ2-1 and V is TRBV27, with 12 bases that match TRBD2. The V gene's germline CDR1 is MNHEY and CDR2 SMNVEV (reference sequence). V shed 5 bases, J shed 1 base, and the junction held 6 bases outside the gene matches. The CDR3 is made up of 17 amino acids.

This clonotype was found a few times. The J gene is TRBJ1-5, the V gene TRBV6-2 or TRBV6-3; D is uncertain. With 2 bases removed from V and 5 bases from J, the gap between germline ends came to 10 bases. Germline CDR1 and CDR2: MNHEY and SVGEGT. There are 14 residues in the CDR3. Here the CDR3 reads CASSYPDSDQPQHF. In DNA form, the CDR3 reads TGTGCCAGCAGTTACCCGGACTCGGATCAGCCCCAGCATTTT.

This rearrangement joins TRBV5-4 to TRBJ1-3; D remains ambiguous. The CDR3 sequence is 16 residues long. The V end lost 2 bases, the J end lost 0 bases, and 12 bases lay between the germline ends. The germline gives CDR1 SGHNT, CDR2 YYREEE (reference sequence). The CDR3 loop reads CASSLYGYGSGNTIYF. CDR3 DNA: TGTGCCAGCAGCTTATACGGTTACGGCTCTGGAAACACCATATATTTT.

The chain uses TRBV23-1 and TRBJ1-5; D gene ambiguous. TRBV23-1 is sorted into the ORF group, with uncertain function. There are 11 residues in the CDR3. V lost 8 bases, J lost 4 bases, and 6 bases lay in between. The CDR3, as DNA: TGCGCCAGCGGTTCGAATCAGCCCCAGCATTTT. Translation: CASGSNQPQHF.

The chain combines TRBV28 with TRBJ1-1; D uncertain. Trimming removed 2 bases at V and 1 base at J, with 8 bases between. The CDR3 is made up of 14 amino acids. Germline V gene data show CDR1 as MDHEN and CDR2 as SYDVKM. The DNA for the CDR3 is TGTGCCAGCAGTTTACGGTTGCCGAACACTGAAGCTTTCTTT. Protein product: CASSLRLPNTEAFF.

The chain employs TRBV6-2 or TRBV6-3 and TRBJ1-1; 8 bases align to TRBD1. Germline-derived CDR1 and CDR2 are MNHEY and SVGEGT. V shed 2 bases, J shed 1 base, and the junction held 18 bases outside the gene matches. This CDR3 is built from 20 residues. CDR3: CASSYPSVGQAGWGNTEAFF. CDR3 sequence (DNA): TGTGCCAGCAGTTACCCCTCTGTGGGACAGGCCGGTTGGGGGAACACTGAAGCTTTCTTT.

J is TRBJ2-6 and V is TRBV24-1, with 7 nucleotides matching TRBD1. Trimming took 2 bases from V and 1 from J; bases not matched to a gene: 1. The CDR3 runs to 16 residues. The V gene's germline CDR1 is KGHDR and CDR2 SFDVKD. The CDR3: CATSDYRGSGANVLTF. The CDR3 DNA is TGTGCCACCAGTGATTACAGGGGTTCTGGGGCCAACGTCCTGACTTTC.

The chain links TRBV20-1 to TRBJ2-2; D unclear. The CDR3 consists of 13 residues. V was trimmed by 2 bases and J by 1 base, leaving 5 bases between them. CDR1 is DFQATT, CDR2 SNEGSKA, per germline (reference sequence). Here the CDR3 reads CSARRGNTGELFF. DNA of the CDR3: TGCAGTGCTAGACGTGGGAACACCGGGGAGCTGTTTTTT.

The rearrangement uses TRBV19 and TRBJ1-5; tentative D call: TRBD1 (5 bases). The CDR3 has 16 amino acids. V was trimmed by 7 bases and J by 5 bases, leaving 21 bases between them. The germline V gene has CDR1 LNHDA and CDR2 SQIVND (reference sequence). CDR3 nucleotides: TGTGCCAGTACCGATGGAGGCAGGGTGATTGATCAGCCCCAGCATTTT. Translated: CASTDGGRVIDQPQHF.

This clonotype was recorded a few times. The chain uses TRBV19 and TRBJ2-7; tentatively, D is TRBD2 (5 bases). Germline V CDR1 and CDR2: LNHDA, SQIVND (reference sequence). Trimming shortened V by 3 bases and J by 3 bases, and 9 bases separated the two germline ends. The CDR3 sequence is 13 residues long. CDR3 sequence: CASSISGLYEQYF. In DNA, the CDR3 is TGTGCCAGTAGTATTTCTGGACTCTACGAGCAGTACTTC.

V is TRBV12-3 or TRBV12-4 and J is TRBJ1-2; D gene unclear. V was shortened by 4 bases and J by 4 bases, with 13 bases between the two germline ends. The CDR3 totals 14 residues. CDR3 in amino acids: CASSYTGKAYGYTF. In DNA, the CDR3 is TGTGCCAGCAGTTATACCGGGAAAGCCTATGGCTACACCTTC.

The rearrangement uses TRBV20-1 and TRBJ1-2; no clear D gene. Germline V gene lookup returns CDR1 DFQATT and CDR2 SNEGSKA (reference sequence). The CDR3 has 13 residues. V was cut by 6 bases and J by 8 bases, with 19 bases left in between. The CDR3 reads CSAPSLGLRGYTF. DNA for the CDR3: TGCAGTGCCCCATCCCTGGGATTGAGAGGCTACACCTTC.

This clonotype was recorded once. The chain employs TRBV12-3 or TRBV12-4 and TRBJ1-1, with no clear D. Trimming shortened V by 3 bases and J by 1 base, and 6 bases separated the two germline ends. CDR3 length equals 13 residues. This CDR3 is CASSLLENTEAFF. The CDR3 coding sequence is TGTGCCAGCAGTTTGCTTGAGAACACTGAAGCTTTCTTT.

This clonotype was counted a single time. The CDR3: CASSPTGASNQPQHF. As DNA, the CDR3 is TGCGCCAGCAGCCCGACAGGGGCGAGCAATCAGCCCCAGCATTTT. The J gene is TRBJ1-5, the V gene TRBV5-1, with 8 bases lining up with TRBD1. Unmatched junction bases numbered 4, after V lost 4 bases and J lost 1 base. The germline CDR1 and CDR2 sequences are SGHRS and YFSETQ. The CDR3 spans 15 residues.

The V and J genes are TRBV20-1 and TRBJ1-2; D may be TRBD1 (5 bases). The CDR3 has 15 amino acids. With 3 bases removed from V and 1 base from J, the gap between germline ends came to 15 bases. Germline assignment: CDR1 DFQATT and CDR2 SNEGSKA (reference sequence). CDR3 loop: CSASTVKGSNYGYTF. DNA of the CDR3: TGCAGTGCTAGCACAGTCAAGGGGAGTAACTATGGCTACACCTTC.

The genes are TRBV7-9 and TRBJ1-2, with D hard to call. V was pared by 6 bases and J by 1 base, with 15 bases between. The CDR3 spans 15 residues. The germline V gene encodes CDR1 SEHNR and CDR2 FQNEAQ (reference sequence). The CDR3 DNA is TGTGCCAGCAGGGAGAGGACTACCAATAACTATGGCTACACCTTC. It codes for CASRERTTNNYGYTF.